The clone carrying this TCR delta chain was recorded a few times. Its specificity is not known. After alphabeta T cell depletion, CD3+ Vdelta1+ Vdelta2- thymocytes were sorted. Sorted Vdelta1+ thymocytes were about 97% to 99.6% pure. Germline lookup yields CDR1 TSWWSYY and CDR2 QGS. The trim removed 1 base at V and 0 bases at J, leaving 27 bases unmatched. The CDR3 is 25 residues long. This record comes from a study of Vδ1+ human thymocytes. Study outcomes and limitations: Unlike peripheral blood Vdelta1+ controls, thymic delta-chain sequences included about 20% Vdelta2 and few Vdelta3. Bulk repertoire data may be misinterpreted because of unexpected Vdelta2 sequences. Highly polyclonal TRG and TRD repertoires with Gaussian CDR3 length distributions appeared in thymus.

Extracted RNA was reverse transcribed into cDNA. CDR3 amplicons came from multiplex PCR with pooled V-gene forward and constant-region reverse primers. TCRdb re-called the multiplex PCR reads using CATT. The sample holds 80,000 or so delta-chain clones, around 35% seen once. The sample comprised Vdelta1+ gamma-delta thymocytes from the thymus. Regarding subset: FACS-sorted CD3+ TCRalphabeta- TCRVdelta1+ TCRVdelta2- thymocytes. The sequence was obtained from a boy under two years old who had congenital heart surgery. The chain is built from TRDV1 and TRDJ1, with TRDD3 identical over 12 bases. The CDR3 DNA reads TGTGCTCTTGGGGAACCGGGGCCCCACAAGGTACTGGGGGATACCTGTGTTCTGTACACCGATAAACTCATCTTT. Its translation: CALGEPGPHKVLGDTCVLYTDKLIF.